Presented here are 20 T cell receptor beta chains from one specimen sequenced in a study of blood T cell repertoires in COVID-19. Here immunoSEQ multiplex PCR was the method, and the copy in TCRdb shows in-frame clones only, minus some. The data show 150,000 to 190,000 clones, with around 80% seen just once and under 9.5% held by the top ten. Sequencing was carried out using PBMCs or T cells enriched from blood (not recorded which). The origin of the receptors is a man aged 50 to 60 who had recovered from COVID-19.

This clone appeared many times. V is TRBV6-2 or TRBV6-3 and J is TRBJ2-2; D is uncertain. This CDR3 region has 16 residues. CDR1 and CDR2 from the germline V gene are MNHEY and SVGEGT. The germline V and J ends were trimmed by 1 base and 0 bases, with 9 bases remaining between them. CDR3 residues: CASSYYRYSNTGELFF. DNA of the CDR3: TGTGCCAGCAGTTACTACAGATATTCGAACACCGGGGAGCTGTTTTTT.

The chain combines TRBV3-1 (or the pseudogene TRBV3-2) with TRBJ1-2; TRBD1 agrees at 8 bases. The CDR3 has 13 residues. After removal of 4 bases from V and 8 bases from J, the junction contained 6 bases not matched to a gene. Germline V lookup: CDR1 LGHDT, CDR2 YNNKEL (reference sequence). The CDR3 coding sequence is TGTGCCAGCAGCCGGGGACAGGCAGGCGGCTACACCTTC. Encoded protein: CASSRGQAGGYTF.

This chain joins TRBV9 and TRBJ2-1; D might be TRBD1 (6 bases). Trimming left V 3 bases short and J 13 bases short, with 11 bases between. CDR1 is SGDLS, CDR2 YYNGEE, per germline. The CDR3 totals 11 residues. This CDR3 reads CASSGTAPQFF. The CDR3 DNA reads TGTGCCAGCAGCGGGACAGCCCCTCAGTTCTTC.

This sequence joins TRBV6-4 and TRBJ2-3; TRBD2 agrees at 10 bases. Looked up from germline, CDR1 is MRHNA and CDR2 is SNTAGT. The CDR3 covers 19 residues. J gave up 1 base and V 10 bases, and 20 bases lay outside the gene matches. The CDR3 bases are TGTGCCACCAGCCCCGAGGGACTAGCGTCACGCACAGGCACAGATACGCAGTATTTT. Protein product: CATSPEGLASRTGTDTQYF.

The chain links TRBV7-2 to TRBJ2-7; 8 bases fit TRBD2. Germline trimming cut 0 bases from V and 6 bases from J; bases unmatched to any gene: 10. The germline V gene has CDR1 SGHTA and CDR2 FQGNSA. CDR3 length: 16 amino acids. The CDR3 nucleotides read TGTGCCAGCAGCTTAGCATTAATACGGCGGGGGGTCGAGCAGTACTTC. Its translation: CASSLALIRRGVEQYF. The variable domain in full, with the rest retrieved from reference TRBV7-2 and TRBJ2-7, is GAGVSQSPSNKVTEKGKDVELRCDPISGHTALYWYRQSLGQGLEFLIYFQGNSAPDKSGLPSDRFSAERTGGSVSTLTIQRTQQEDSAVYLCASSLALIRRGVEQYFGPGTRLTVT.

The genes are TRBV9 and TRBJ1-3, with no clear D. Germline V gene data show CDR1 as SGDLS and CDR2 as YYNGEE. V was trimmed by 4 bases and J by 2 bases, leaving 16 bases between them. The CDR3 runs to 16 residues. CDR3 bases: TGTGCCAGCAGCACTCTCCCGGGAGGGACTGGAAACACCATATATTTT. It is translated as CASSTLPGGTGNTIYF.

The chain carries TRBV6-5 and TRBJ1-2; D ambiguous. Trimming took 2 bases from V and 4 from J, leaving 5 bases between them. The CDR3 is made up of 12 amino acids. CDR1 and CDR2 (germline): MNHEY, SVGAGI. CDR3 loop: CASSYAGYGYTF. CDR3 bases: TGTGCCAGCAGTTACGCCGGCTATGGCTACACCTTC.

The chain joins TRBV5-1 to TRBJ1-2; tentative D call: TRBD1 (5 bases). V dropped 4 bases and J dropped 8 bases, with 21 bases sitting between them. Germline V gene lookup returns CDR1 SGHRS and CDR2 YFSETQ. The CDR3 totals 15 residues. CDR3 residues: CASSTDPGHPRGYTF. DNA for the CDR3: TGCGCCAGCAGCACAGACCCCGGACACCCCCGGGGCTACACCTTC.

The V call is TRBV5-6, the J call TRBJ2-1; D not resolved. This CDR3 comprises 14 residues. Trimming took off 0 bases at V and 3 bases at J, with 7 bases between the two ends. Germline values: CDR1 SGHDT, CDR2 YYEEEE. The CDR3 spells CASSLGSGYNEQFF. CDR3 nucleotide sequence: TGTGCCAGCAGCTTGGGGTCAGGCTACAATGAGCAGTTCTTC.

The chain has TRBV2 and TRBJ1-5; TRBD1 matches at 7 bases. Losses at the gene ends were 8 bases for V and 1 base for J; bases not matched to a gene: 5. The CDR3 spans 14 residues. Germline CDR1 reads SNHLY; CDR2 reads FYNNEI. The CDR3 DNA reads TGTGCCAGCCTCGACAGGGCCAGCAATCAGCCCCAGCATTTT. Encoded protein: CASLDRASNQPQHF.

The genes are TRBV29-1 and TRBJ1-2; the match to TRBD1 covers 8 bases. Germline CDR1 SQVTM, CDR2 ANQGSEA. This CDR3 is built from 13 residues. V dropped 3 bases and J dropped 4; count of bases not matched to a gene: 4. Here the CDR3 reads CSVDQGAGYGYTF. In DNA, the CDR3 is TGCAGCGTTGACCAGGGGGCGGGCTATGGCTACACCTTC.

The sample holds one count of this clone. This chain links TRBV4-2 with TRBJ1-1; D unclear. Trimming took off 5 bases at V and 4 bases at J, with 11 bases between the two ends. The CDR3 contains 13 residues. CDR1 is LGHNA, CDR2 YNFKEQ, per germline. The CDR3 here is CASSSLTSTEAFF. In nucleotides, the CDR3 is TGTGCCAGCAGCTCCCTTACGAGCACTGAAGCTTTCTTT.

This clone was picked up one time. The chain is built from TRBV5-6 and TRBJ2-7; 11 bases fit TRBD2. The ends lost 4 bases at V and 0 bases at J; junction bases unmatched: 3. This CDR3 contains 15 residues. Germline values: CDR1 SGHDT, CDR2 YYEEEE. The CDR3 coding sequence is TGTGCCAGCAGCCGACTAGCGGGGAGCTCCTACGAGCAGTACTTC. Its translation: CASSRLAGSSYEQYF.

This chain connects TRBV7-2 to TRBJ2-5, with a weak D call TRBD1 (6 bases). The CDR3 is made up of 13 amino acids. The germline CDR1 and CDR2 sequences are SGHTA and FQGNSA. The V end was cut by 1 base, the J end by 5 bases, with 8 bases between. For the CDR3, the DNA is TGTGCCAGCAGCTTAGGGGGGCTGGAGACCCAGTACTTC. This gives the protein CASSLGGLETQYF.

V gene TRBV6-1 combines with J gene TRBJ1-6, with 7 bases matching TRBD1. Germline CDR1 and CDR2: MNHNS and SASEGT. Germline trimming cut 6 bases from V and 10 bases from J; bases unmatched to any gene: 12. The CDR3 spans 15 residues. In DNA form, the CDR3 reads TGTGCCAGCAGAGAACCGGGACAGAAGACCTCACCCCTCCACTTT. It yields the protein CASREPGQKTSPLHF.

This chain joins TRBV19 and TRBJ1-4; D possibly corresponds to TRBD1 (6 bases). Trimming took 9 bases from V and 7 from J, leaving 21 bases between them. Germline V CDR1 and CDR2: LNHDA, SQIVND (reference sequence). This CDR3 comprises 15 residues. CDR3 nucleotides: TGTGCCAGCCTGCAGCCGGGGGGGGCAGGTGAAAAACTGTTTTTT. Its protein is CASLQPGGAGEKLFF.

This clone was picked up a small number of times. The chain is built from TRBV5-1 and TRBJ2-3, with D maybe TRBD2 (6 bases). The V and J ends lost 3 bases and 2 bases respectively, with 10 bases between them. Germline values: CDR1 SGHRS, CDR2 YFSETQ. The CDR3 runs to 14 residues. The chain's CDR3 is CASSWRGNTDTQYF. CDR3 in DNA: TGCGCCAGCAGCTGGCGGGGCAACACAGATACGCAGTATTTT. The variable domain in full, with the rest retrieved from reference TRBV5-1 and TRBJ2-3, is KAGVTQTPRYLIKTRGQQVTLSCSPISGHRSVSWYQQTPGQGLQFLFEYFSETQRNKGNFPGRFSGRQFSNSRSEMNVSTLELGDSALYLCASSWRGNTDTQYFGPGTRLTVL.

The CDR3 sequence: CASSLGGGTGYTF. In nucleotides, the CDR3 is TGTGCCAGCAGCTTAGGAGGCGGAACTGGCTACACCTTC. This chain links TRBV7-2 with TRBJ1-2; D gene unclear. The germline CDR1 and CDR2 sequences are SGHTA and FQGNSA. V was pared by 1 base and J by 7 bases, with 10 bases between. There are 13 residues in the CDR3.

The chain has TRBV13 and TRBJ2-1; 9 nucleotides line up with TRBD2. With V trimmed by 5 bases and J by 0 bases, 11 bases remained unmatched. The CDR3 has 18 amino acids. The germline V gene has CDR1 PRHDT and CDR2 FYEKMQ (reference sequence). The CDR3 loop reads CASSPTALAGSSYNEQFF. CDR3 in DNA: TGTGCCAGCAGCCCCACGGCTCTAGCGGGGAGCTCCTACAATGAGCAGTTCTTC.

This rearrangement joins TRBV19 to TRBJ1-5, with a tentative D call TRBD1 (5 bases). There are 13 residues in the CDR3. The germline gives CDR1 LNHDA, CDR2 SQIVND (reference sequence). V lost 2 bases and J 4 bases, leaving 6 bases between the germline ends. CDR3: CASSIRGNQPQHF. DNA for the CDR3: TGTGCCAGTAGTATACGGGGGAATCAGCCCCAGCATTTT.